This is a list of T cell receptor beta chains from one sample in a study of T cells expressing NK-cell markers. From its re-call of the 5' RACE reads, TCRdb lists each CDR3 protein once, without DNA. Listed are 25,000 to 35,000 distinct CDR3 sequences; 60% falls within the top ten. The sequenced material came from blood T cells: a sorted CD56 or NKG2C T cell subset, CD4+ or CD8+ T cells, or bulk PBMC T cells (not recorded which). These receptors all come from a woman aged 18 to 75 in good health. Both conserved end residues are part of each CDR3. A clone size is listed for some rows: how often the clone was seen (once, few, many), or a class if it is expanded.

cdr3_aa	v_call	j_call	clone_size
CASSRPGTGVGTGELFF	TRBV4-2	TRBJ2-2	NA
CASSLAKRGRRSPLHF	TRBV5-6	TRBJ1-6	NA
CASSPRTGETGELFF	TRBV9	TRBJ2-2	NA
CASSEEKAFGELFF	TRBV6-1	TRBJ2-2	medium-sized
CASSPPLTGEYSGYVYEQYF	TRBV5-1	TRBJ2-7	NA
CASSESGGEAGELFF	TRBV6-1	TRBJ2-2	NA
CASSWPPDRYNEQFF	TRBV11-2	TRBJ2-1	NA
CASSPGHLDTEAFF	TRBV18	TRBJ1-1	NA
CASSLSPPGQGIDEQYF	TRBV28	TRBJ2-7	NA
CASSLAGTGRGYTF	TRBV7-9	TRBJ1-2	NA
CASSLSSGSHYEQYF	TRBV27	TRBJ2-7	NA
CASSRVKGKTGELFF	TRBV7-6	TRBJ2-2	NA